Listed below are T cell receptor beta chains from one sample, sequenced in a study of identifying expanded T cells in peripheral blood. Produced via immunoSEQ multiplex PCR; TCRdb's table is partial and in-frame only. The profile shows over 90,000 clones, around 89% of them singletons. Sequenced: blood. These receptors were obtained from a person aged 18 to 70 in good health. CDR3s include the opening cysteine and the closing phenylalanine or tryptophan. D genes are given only for firm matches. Only some rows state a clone size, as once, few, many or a class for expanded clones.

v_gene,d_gene,abundance,len,j_gene,CDR3aa,CDR3nt
TRBV6-5,TRBD1,.,15,TRBJ2-1,CASSSGTGRGNEQFF,TGTGCCAGCAGTTCCGGGACAGGTAGAGGAAATGAGCAGTTCTTC
TRBV6-6,.,.,15,TRBJ1-5,CASRPPGSLNQPQHF,TGTGCCAGCAGACCCCCGGGCAGCCTCAATCAGCCCCAGCATTTT
TRBV27,.,.,15,TRBJ1-1,CASSLGNGGSTEAFF,TGTGCCAGCAGTTTGGGTAATGGGGGCAGCACTGAAGCTTTCTTT
TRBV5-4,.,.,14,TRBJ1-5,CASTVKDVNQPQHF,TGTGCCAGCACCGTGAAAGACGTCAATCAGCCCCAGCATTTT
TRBV5-6,.,.,13,TRBJ1-2,CASSPYSTYGYTF,TGTGCCAGCAGCCCCTACAGCACCTATGGCTACACCTTC
TRBV12-5,.,once,13,TRBJ2-7,CASGFGVNYEQYF,TGTGCTAGTGGTTTTGGGGTAAACTACGAGCAGTACTTC
TRBV6-1,.,.,13,TRBJ2-2,CAAGRLAAGELFF,TGTGCTGCCGGAAGGCTCGCGGCCGGGGAGCTGTTTTTT
TRBV27,.,.,14,TRBJ2-5,CASSLRLGQETQYF,TGTGCCAGCAGTTTAAGATTGGGACAAGAGACCCAGTACTTC
TRBV10-3,.,.,14,TRBJ1-2,CAISEPGLDYGYTF,TGTGCCATCAGTGAGCCCGGGTTGGATTATGGCTACACCTTC
TRBV5-1,.,.,13,TRBJ1-2,CASSLGQGFDYTF,TGCGCCAGCAGCTTGGGCCAGGGCTTTGACTACACCTTC
TRBV7-8,.,.,15,TRBJ2-7,CASSSQTVVMDEQYF,TGTGCCAGCAGCTCGCAGACAGTGGTCATGGACGAGCAGTACTTC
TRBV18,TRBD1,.,15,TRBJ1-3,CASSPTGVLGNTIYF,TGTGCCAGCTCACCTACAGGGGTGCTAGGAAACACCATATATTTT
TRBV4-2,TRBD2,once,16,TRBJ2-4,CASSQVTSVSKNIQYF,TGTGCCAGCAGCCAAGTGACTAGCGTATCCAAAAACATTCAGTACTTC
TRBV27,TRBD1,.,15,TRBJ1-6,CASSPLGQGNSPLHF,TGTGCCAGCAGTCCCCTGGGACAGGGTAATTCACCCCTCCACTTT
TRBV5-6,.,.,17,TRBJ1-6,CASSQRQQSSYNSPLHF,TGTGCCAGCAGCCAAAGACAGCAGAGCTCCTATAATTCACCCCTCCACTTT
TRBV11-2,TRBD1,once,14,TRBJ2-7,CASSFQGVQYEQYF,TGTGCCAGCAGCTTCCAGGGGGTGCAGTACGAGCAGTACTTC
TRBV7-7,.,.,14,TRBJ2-5,CASSLGAGQETQYF,TGTGCCAGCAGCTTAGGCGCAGGGCAAGAGACCCAGTACTTC
TRBV7-9,.,.,9,TRBJ2-1,CASSDRNFF,TGTGCCAGCAGCGATCGCAACTTCTTC
TRBV7-2,.,.,12,TRBJ2-1,CASSPSWGEQFF,TGTGCCAGCAGCCCCAGTTGGGGTGAGCAGTTCTTC
TRBV2,.,.,13,TRBJ1-1,CASSSQINTEAFF,TGTGCCAGCAGTTCTCAGATTAACACTGAAGCTTTCTTT
TRBV7-3,TRBD2,.,12,TRBJ2-7,CASSPYGGEQYF,TGTGCCAGCAGCCCATACGGGGGGGAGCAGTACTTC
TRBV28,.,.,15,TRBJ1-5,CASSRGQYSNQPQHF,TGTGCCAGCAGCCGCGGACAGTATAGCAATCAGCCCCAGCATTTT
TRBV9,.,few,16,TRBJ2-3,CASSVVTGSESDTQYF,TGTGCCAGCAGCGTAGTTACAGGGAGTGAGTCAGATACGCAGTATTTT
TRBV5-1,.,.,16,TRBJ1-4,CASSLGFGAGMEKLFF,TGCGCCAGCAGCTTGGGGTTCGGGGCCGGGATGGAAAAACTGTTTTTT
TRBV19,.,once,14,TRBJ2-1,CASSTGTISNEQFF,TGTGCCAGTAGCACCGGGACAATTTCGAATGAGCAGTTCTTC
TRBV2,TRBD2,.,14,TRBJ2-7,CASLGTSGRYEQYF,TGTGCCAGCCTCGGGACTAGCGGGAGGTACGAGCAGTACTTC
TRBV29-1,TRBD1,.,16,TRBJ2-3,CSAYSSGDRVRDTQYF,TGCAGCGCCTATTCCTCCGGGGACAGGGTCCGAGATACGCAGTATTTT
TRBV29-1,.,few,12,TRBJ2-7,CSASLGAGEQYF,TGCAGCGCCTCACTCGGGGCGGGGGAGCAGTACTTC
TRBV6-1,.,few,18,TRBJ2-7,CASSEERPGTHEPYEQYF,TGTGCCAGCAGTGAAGAACGCCCCGGGACCCACGAACCCTACGAGCAGTACTTC
TRBV11-2,TRBD1,.,15,TRBJ1-5,CASSPHGGTGQPQHF,TGTGCCAGCAGTCCCCACGGGGGGACAGGGCAGCCCCAGCATTTT
TRBV7-3,TRBD1,.,13,TRBJ1-1,CASGKGAVTEAFF,TGTGCCAGCGGTAAGGGGGCCGTCACTGAAGCTTTCTTT
TRBV14,.,.,16,TRBJ1-3,CASSRLGGYSGNTIYF,TGTGCCAGCAGCCGCCTTGGGGGGTACTCTGGAAACACCATATATTTT
TRBV30,TRBD1,.,15,TRBJ2-1,CAWRDRQGRADEQFF,TGTGCCTGGAGAGATAGACAGGGCAGAGCCGATGAGCAGTTCTTC
TRBV11-1,TRBD1,.,16,TRBJ1-1,CASSTARGHKDTEAFF,TGTGCCAGCAGCACGGCCAGGGGGCATAAGGACACTGAAGCTTTCTTT
TRBV19,TRBD2,many,15,TRBJ2-7,CASRLSGREHYEQYF,TGTGCCAGTAGACTTAGCGGGAGGGAACACTACGAGCAGTACTTC
TRBV12-5,TRBD2,once,14,TRBJ2-3,CASGLSGGLDTQYF,TGTGCTAGTGGTTTAAGCGGGGGGCTAGATACGCAGTATTTT
TRBV5-1,TRBD2,.,15,TRBJ2-7,CASSLGSGNSYEQYF,TGCGCCAGCAGCTTGGGTAGCGGGAACTCCTACGAGCAGTACTTC
TRBV30,.,.,14,TRBJ2-3,CAWSGGASTDTQYF,TGTGCCTGGAGTGGTGGAGCTAGCACAGATACGCAGTATTTT
TRBV18,TRBD1,.,14,TRBJ1-4,CASSRDRGGEKLFF,TGTGCCAGCTCACGGGACAGGGGAGGTGAAAAACTGTTTTTT
TRBV28,TRBD2,.,14,TRBJ2-7,CASSSGTSVYEQYF,TGTGCCAGCAGTTCCGGGACTAGCGTGTACGAGCAGTACTTC
TRBV2,.,once,15,TRBJ2-5,CASTREVMYQETQYF,TGTGCCAGCACCAGGGAGGTCATGTACCAAGAGACCCAGTACTTC
TRBV19,TRBD1,.,14,TRBJ2-1,CASSRQGSSDEQFF,TGTGCCAGTAGTAGACAGGGGAGTTCGGATGAGCAGTTCTTC
TRBV5-4,.,.,13,TRBJ1-2,CASSLDRDDGYTF,TGTGCCAGCAGCTTGGACAGGGATGATGGCTACACCTTC
TRBV27,.,.,13,TRBJ1-2,CASSLRGSYGYTF,TGTGCCAGCAGTTTACGGGGTTCCTATGGCTACACCTTC
TRBV19,.,once,14,TRBJ2-3,CASSMASDTDTQYF,TGTGCCAGTAGTATGGCAAGCGACACAGATACGCAGTATTTT
TRBV7-9,.,.,13,TRBJ1-1,CASSLEFPAEAFF,TGTGCCAGCAGCTTAGAATTTCCCGCTGAAGCTTTCTTT
TRBV7-8,.,.,14,TRBJ1-3,CASSLRVAGNTIYF,TGTGCCAGCAGCTTGAGGGTGGCTGGAAACACCATATATTTT
TRBV10-3,.,.,16,TRBJ2-7,CAISESPAGGIGEQYF,TGTGCCATCAGTGAGTCCCCCGCAGGGGGGATAGGCGAGCAGTACTTC
TRBV19,TRBD2,.,18,TRBJ2-3,CASNPSGFGVGSTDTQYF,TGTGCCAGTAACCCTAGCGGTTTTGGGGTCGGAAGCACAGATACGCAGTATTTT